This T cell receptor (beta chain) was sequenced in a study of blood T cells in healthy people across ages. Study context: Capture via template switching afforded approximately one barcoded beta molecule per two T cells. Study-wide points: Diversity was higher, and naive CD4+ cells more numerous, in long-lived donors than in aged donors.

About this clonotype itself: The antigen remains unidentified.

Total RNA extraction produced at least 5.5 micrograms (per sample) for the study. The CDR3 is made up of 14 amino acids. Germline values: CDR1 MNHEY, CDR2 SMNVEV (reference sequence). A J-beta primer mix and a sample-barcoded 5' primer were used in a second PCR of about 7 to 12 cycles. MiXCR, run by TCRdb on the 5' RACE reads, gives a single entry per CDR3 protein. The table has approximately 940,000 distinct CDR3 sequences, roughly 48% seen once. The clonotype originates from a young man in good health. V gene TRBV27 combines with J gene TRBJ2-5; 7 nucleotides agree with TRBD1. The J call may not be correct, given that the DNA end is closer to TRBJ2-7. The sequenced material came from blood. The CDR3 loop is CASSSEGQLCEQYF. As DNA, the CDR3 is TGTGCCAGCAGTTCCGAGGGACAGCTCTGCGAGCAGTACTTC.